The T cell receptor beta chain under discussion was sequenced for a study of neurological immune-mediated disorders. Trimming left V 3 bases short and J 4 bases short, with 28 bases between. The CDR3 runs to 19 residues. From germline, CDR1 is SEHNR and CDR2 FQNEAQ (reference sequence). Time point meaning: longitudinal time-point 3. Each CDR3 protein is one row after TCRdb ran MiXCR on the 5' RACE reads. The repertoire holds about 50,000 distinct CDR3 sequences, with approximately 8.4% as singletons. This chain uses TRBV7-9 with TRBJ2-7, with D maybe TRBD2 (6 bases). The TCR sequence derives from a woman aged 40 to 50 in good health. Sequencing was performed on PBMCs. CDR3 bases: TGTGCCAGCAGCTTGAGAGAAAGGGACGGAACGCGGGGAAAGTACGAGCAGTACTTC. Its translation is CASSLRERDGTRGKYEQYF.